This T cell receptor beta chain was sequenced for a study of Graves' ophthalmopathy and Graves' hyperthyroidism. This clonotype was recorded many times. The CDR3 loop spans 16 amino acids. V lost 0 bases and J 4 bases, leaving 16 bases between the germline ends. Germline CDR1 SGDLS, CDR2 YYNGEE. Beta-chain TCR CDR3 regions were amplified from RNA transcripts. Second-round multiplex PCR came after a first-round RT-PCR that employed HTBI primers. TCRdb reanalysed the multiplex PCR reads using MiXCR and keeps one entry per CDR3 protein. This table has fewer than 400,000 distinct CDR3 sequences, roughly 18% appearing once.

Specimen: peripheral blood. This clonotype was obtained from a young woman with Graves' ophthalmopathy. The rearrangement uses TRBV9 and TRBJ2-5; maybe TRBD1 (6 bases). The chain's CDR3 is CASSVELGWGRETQYF. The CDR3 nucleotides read TGTGCCAGCAGCGTAGAGTTGGGCTGGGGGCGAGAGACCCAGTACTTC.